Included here is one T cell receptor (beta chain) sequence, with context. V shed 6 bases and J shed 4 bases, with 12 bases lying between them. The CDR3 consists of 13 residues. From germline, CDR1 is MNHEY and CDR2 SVGAGI. This table comes from immunoSEQ multiplex PCR, and its TCRdb copy is limited to in-frame clones, with some not included. The profile shows more than 300,000 clones, around 86% of them singletons. This entry belongs to a study of blood T cell repertoires in COVID-19. The source material was PBMCs or T cells enriched from blood (not recorded which). V usage is TRBV6-5 and J usage is TRBJ1-2; D possibly corresponds to TRBD1 (5 bases). This sequence was found in a woman aged 45-60 years who had recovered from COVID-19. CDR3 in DNA: TGTGCCAGCAGCCCAGGGTGGGTCTATGGCTACACCTTC. Protein sequence: CASSPGWVYGYTF.